These T cell receptor beta chains were read from a single sample in a study of shared clonotypes between healthy human individuals. Produced via immunoSEQ multiplex PCR; TCRdb's table is partial and in-frame only. The sample has roughly 550,000 clones; nearly 97% are singletons. The sequenced sample was naive CD8+ T cells sorted from blood. The receptors stem from a woman in her 30s in good health. Both conserved end residues are part of each CDR3. The order of the fields is clone size, D gene, V gene, J gene, CDR3 DNA, CDR3 protein. D genes are given only for firm matches. Clone size appears in some rows only: once, few, many, or a class for an expanded clone.

-	-	TRBV27	TRBJ2-3	TGTGCCAGCAGTTTAATACAGGGAAAGATTGCGCAGTATTTT	CASSLIQGKIAQYF
-	-	TRBV7-9	TRBJ2-3	TGTGCCAGCAGCTCCCGGTTTTGGGACTCCGGCACAGATACGCAGTATTTT	CASSSRFWDSGTDTQYF
-	-	TRBV28	TRBJ2-7	TGTGCCAGCAGTTTATTACTCTGGGGGGATAGCTCCTACGAGCAGTACTTC	CASSLLLWGDSSYEQYF
-	-	TRBV14	TRBJ2-7	TGTGCCAGCAGCCATAGAGGCTACGAGCAGTACTTC	CASSHRGYEQYF
-	-	TRBV28	TRBJ2-7	TGTGCCAGCAGTTCCATCAGACAGACCTACGAGCAGTACTTC	CASSSIRQTYEQYF
-	-	TRBV7-9	TRBJ2-1	TGTGCCAGCAGCTTTCTGACCGCAGACAATGAGCAGTTCTTC	CASSFLTADNEQFF
-	-	TRBV11-2	TRBJ1-1	TGTGCCAGCAGCCCCGGTCCGGGGGTGAACAAGTTCGCTGAAGCTTTCTTT	CASSPGPGVNKFAEAFF
-	-	TRBV4-2	TRBJ2-1	TGTGCCAGCAGCCAAGTCGGCGCCGACTTCTCCTACAATGAGCAGTTCTTC	CASSQVGADFSYNEQFF
-	-	TRBV4-1	TRBJ2-7	TGCGCCAGCAGACCACGACCGGGACCCAGCTCCTACGAGCAGTACTTC	CASRPRPGPSSYEQYF
-	-	TRBV27	TRBJ2-3	TGTGCCAGCAGTTTAATTGGGCCAGATACGCAGTATTTT	CASSLIGPDTQYF
-	-	TRBV7-9	TRBJ2-2	TGTGCCAGCAGCTTAAACGGGCCCCTAGAGTCATCTGCCGGGGAGCTGTTTTTT	CASSLNGPLESSAGELFF
-	-	TRBV21-1	TRBJ1-5	TGTGCCAGCAGCCTAGGACAGGGGGTAACAGCGGGGTCTTATAGCAATCAGCCCCAGCATTTT	CASSLGQGVTAGSYSNQPQHF
-	-	TRBV6-5	TRBJ2-1	TGTGCCAGCAGTTCCCTAAGACAGGTATACTACAATGAGCAGTTCTTC	CASSSLRQVYYNEQFF
-	-	TRBV28	TRBJ2-2	TGTGCCAGCAGTCAGACCTCAGCCGGGGAGCTGTTTTTT	CASSQTSAGELFF
-	-	TRBV4-1	TRBJ1-3	TGCGCCAGCAGCCAAGATCCAGGAGTTGGTGTCGCAGTGGCTGGAAACACCATATATTTT	CASSQDPGVGVAVAGNTIYF
-	TRBD2	TRBV28	TRBJ2-3	TGTGCCAGCAGTTTAAACCCTCTAGCGGGAGGGCCAGGGGATACGCAGTATTTT	CASSLNPLAGGPGDTQYF
-	-	TRBV19	TRBJ2-7	TGTGCCAGTAGTATAATCCCCGGTGAAGCCTACGAGCAGTACTTC	CASSIIPGEAYEQYF
-	-	TRBV7-9	TRBJ2-5	TGTGCCAGCAGCCCACTTCCCTCCGGCGGGATCATCCCAGAGACCCAGTACTTC	CASSPLPSGGIIPETQYF
-	-	TRBV11-2	TRBJ2-1	TGTGCCAGCAGCTTAGACGTCCCAGCGACCTTGAACAATGAGCAGTTCTTC	CASSLDVPATLNNEQFF
-	-	TRBV7-8	TRBJ1-2	TGTGCCAGCAGCCATCCGGGCCCCCGGGAGGATGGCTACACCTTC	CASSHPGPREDGYTF
-	-	TRBV7-7	TRBJ2-3	TGTGCCAGCAGCCACGGACGTTTGGATACGCAGTATTTT	CASSHGRLDTQYF
-	TRBD2	TRBV28	TRBJ2-1	TGTGCCAGCAGTTTCCCCTCTAGCGGGGCTTGGGATGAGCAGTTCTTC	CASSFPSSGAWDEQFF
-	-	TRBV2	TRBJ2-1	TGTGCCACACTACTAGGGCTCGGAGAGCAGTTCTTC	CATLLGLGEQFF
-	-	TRBV5-4	TRBJ2-2	TGTGCCAGCAGCTTGGACGCGGAGCTGTTTTTT	CASSLDAELFF
-	TRBD1	TRBV15	TRBJ2-7	TGTGCCACCAGGTATCGAGGACAGGGGATCGACGAGCAGTACTTC	CATRYRGQGIDEQYF
-	-	TRBV11-2	TRBJ2-1	TGTGCCAGCAGCTGGGACTTGGGGGCTTCTAATGAGCAGTTCTTC	CASSWDLGASNEQFF
-	TRBD1	TRBV28	TRBJ2-1	TGTGCCAGCAGTGTATACAGGGGTCTCAACAATGAGCAGTTCTTC	CASSVYRGLNNEQFF
-	TRBD2	TRBV4-2	TRBJ2-2	TGTGCCAGCAGCCAGAATAGCGGGAGGGCCAGCGGGGAGCTGTTTTTT	CASSQNSGRASGELFF
-	TRBD1	TRBV5-6	TRBJ2-7	TGTGCCAGCAGCCCGGGACAGTTCTACGAGCAGTACTTC	CASSPGQFYEQYF
-	-	TRBV28	TRBJ2-4	TGTGCCAGCAGTTTCCGACAGGCCTTTGCCATTCAGTACTTC	CASSFRQAFAIQYF
-	TRBD1	TRBV14	TRBJ2-3	TGTGCCAGCAGCCAAGATGACACAGGGGTCACAGATACGCAGTATTTT	CASSQDDTGVTDTQYF
-	-	TRBV5-8	TRBJ2-7	TGTGCCAGCCACATCGGGCAGGGGCTCCTCGAGCAGTACTTC	CASHIGQGLLEQYF
-	TRBD2	TRBV2	TRBJ2-1	TGTGCCAGCGGAGAGGCGGGAGGGGACTACAATGAGCAGTTCTTC	CASGEAGGDYNEQFF
-	-	TRBV28	TRBJ1-1	TGTGCCAGCAGCGAAACATGGACCGCCGAAGCTTTCTTT	CASSETWTAEAFF
-	-	TRBV27	TRBJ1-1	TGTGCCAGCAGTTTATCACACGTGGGGGCCTCGAACACTGAAGCTTTCTTT	CASSLSHVGASNTEAFF
-	-	TRBV11-1	TRBJ1-1	TGTGCCAGCAGCTTTTCGGTGGGGAACAACGAAGCTTTCTTT	CASSFSVGNNEAFF
-	-	TRBV6-6	TRBJ1-3	TGTGCCAGCAGTTCCGCCCCAGGTTCGTTAGGAAACACCATATATTTT	CASSSAPGSLGNTIYF
-	TRBD1	TRBV27	TRBJ2-7	TGTGCCAGCAGCCCGGACAGGGTGGGATACTACGAGCAGTACTTC	CASSPDRVGYYEQYF
-	TRBD1	TRBV7-9	TRBJ1-3	TGTGCCAGCAGCCTGGGGGGACAGGGAATCGGAAACACCATATATTTT	CASSLGGQGIGNTIYF
-	TRBD2	TRBV28	TRBJ2-3	TGTGCCAGCAGTTTACTAGCGGGCAATTTTGGCACAGATACGCAGTATTTT	CASSLLAGNFGTDTQYF
few	-	TRBV19	TRBJ1-1	TGTGCCAGCGAGGAGAACACTGAAGCTTTCTTT	CASEENTEAFF
-	-	TRBV30	TRBJ2-1	TGTGCCTGGAGTAACAATGAGCAGTTCTTC	CAWSNNEQFF
-	-	TRBV2	TRBJ2-5	TGTGCCAGCAGTGAGGGAGGGGGGTTATCAGGAGAGACCCAGTACTTC	CASSEGGGLSGETQYF
-	-	TRBV19	TRBJ2-3	TGTGCCAGTAGTACCCCCCCAGATACGCAGTATTTT	CASSTPPDTQYF
-	-	TRBV13	TRBJ2-7	TGTGCCAGCAGCACAGGACAGCATAAGGAGCAGTACTTC	CASSTGQHKEQYF